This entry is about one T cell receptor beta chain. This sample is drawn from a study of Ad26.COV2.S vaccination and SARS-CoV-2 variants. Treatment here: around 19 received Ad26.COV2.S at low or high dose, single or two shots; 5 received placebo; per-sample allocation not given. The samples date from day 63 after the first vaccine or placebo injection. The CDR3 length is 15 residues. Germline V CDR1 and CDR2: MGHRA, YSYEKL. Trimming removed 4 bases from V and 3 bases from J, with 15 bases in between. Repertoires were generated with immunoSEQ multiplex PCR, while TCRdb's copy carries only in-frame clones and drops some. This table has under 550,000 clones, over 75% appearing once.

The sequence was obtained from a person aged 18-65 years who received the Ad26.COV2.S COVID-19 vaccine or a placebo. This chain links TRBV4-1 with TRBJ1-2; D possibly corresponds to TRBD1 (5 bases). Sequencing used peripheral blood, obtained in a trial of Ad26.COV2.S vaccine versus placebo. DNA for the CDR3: TGCGCCAGCAGCCCCCCCCCGGGGGAGGACTATGGCTACACCTTC. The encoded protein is CASSPPPGEDYGYTF.